These 16 T cell receptor beta chains came from one sample sequenced in a study of T-cell reconstitution after alpha-beta-depleted transplantation in children. For TCRbeta, the library was prepared with unique molecular identifiers. MiXCR, applied by TCRdb to the PCR reads, yields one record per CDR3 protein. Here the sample spans more than 450,000 distinct CDR3 sequences, about a sixth being singletons. Here the sequenced sample was PBMCs from the stem cell graft donor, taken from the stem cell graft. The receptors derive from a human donor who donated a stem cell graft to a child with acute lymphoblastic leukemia.

The genes are TRBV6-1 and TRBJ2-2; D is unresolved. The CDR3 has 12 amino acids. V dropped 0 bases and J dropped 7 bases, with 3 bases sitting between them. In germline, CDR1 is MNHNS, CDR2 SASEGT. The CDR3, as DNA: TGTGCCAGCAGTGAAGCGATCGGGGAGCTGTTTTTT. This sequence encodes CASSEAIGELFF.

V is TRBV11-2 and J is TRBJ2-1; 13 nucleotides line up with TRBD2. The germline gives CDR1 SGHAT, CDR2 FQNNGV. The CDR3 is 19 residues long. V lost 4 bases, J lost 2 bases, and 11 bases stayed unmatched. CDR3 in amino acids: CASSSLWTSGRPTYNEQFF. The CDR3 nucleotides read TGTGCCAGCAGCTCCCTCTGGACTAGCGGGAGACCTACCTACAATGAGCAGTTCTTC. The full variable domain, its missing parts supplied by reference TRBV11-2 and TRBJ2-1, is EAGVAQSPRYKIIEKRQSVAFWCNPISGHATLYWYQQILGQGPKLLIQFQNNGVVDDSQLPKDRFSAERLKGVDSTLKIQPAKLEDSAVYLCASSSLWTSGRPTYNEQFFGPGTRLTVL.

This clonotype has just a few counts. The V and J genes are TRBV24-1 and TRBJ1-1; D might be TRBD1 (6 bases). Germline CDR1 is KGHDR and CDR2 is SFDVKD. The CDR3 extends over 18 amino acids. The V gene lost 1 base and the J gene lost 6 bases, with 23 bases spanning the gap. The CDR3 DNA reads TGTGCCACCAGTGATTTTAGCTCGGGGGGCACGCCGTATCCTGAAGCTTTCTTT. Its protein product is CATSDFSSGGTPYPEAFF.

The J gene is TRBJ2-3, the V gene TRBV5-1; 9 bases align to TRBD2. V was pared by 2 bases and J by 3 bases, with 10 bases of the junction left unmatched. CDR3 length equals 17 residues. The V gene's germline CDR1 is SGHRS and CDR2 YFSETQ. The CDR3 spells CASSFSWGAGGTDTQYF. DNA for the CDR3: TGCGCCAGCAGCTTCTCATGGGGAGCGGGAGGTACAGATACGCAGTATTTT.

Only a few counts were recorded for this clonotype. This chain joins TRBV5-5 and TRBJ1-1; D is unresolved. V lost 1 base and J 1 base, leaving 8 bases between the germline ends. The germline V gene encodes CDR1 SGHKS and CDR2 YYEKEE (reference sequence). The CDR3 loop spans 14 amino acids. CDR3 sequence: CASSLSWQNTEAFF. Here the CDR3 DNA reads TGTGCCAGCAGCTTGTCCTGGCAGAACACTGAAGCTTTCTTT.

In its sample, this clonotype was seen once. V gene TRBV11-2 combines with J gene TRBJ2-1; D unresolved. Deletions cut 3 bases from V and 6 bases from J, with 12 bases between. Germline CDR1 SGHAT, CDR2 FQNNGV. This CDR3 spans 14 amino acids. The chain's CDR3 is CASSFNLISNEQFF. CDR3 DNA sequence: TGTGCCAGCAGCTTCAATCTGATCTCCAATGAGCAGTTCTTC.

J is TRBJ2-3 and V is TRBV10-3; D is perhaps TRBD2 (6 bases). The germline CDR1 and CDR2 sequences are ENHRY and SYGVKD. This CDR3 contains 14 residues. V dropped 4 bases and J dropped 0 bases, with 8 bases sitting between them. As DNA, the CDR3 is TGTGCCATCAGTGTAGCGGCTAGCACAGATACGCAGTATTTT. Protein: CAISVAASTDTQYF.

The chain's CDR3 is CASSPPSSGNTIYF. CDR3 in DNA: TGTGCCAGCAGCCCACCTAGCTCTGGAAACACCATATATTTT. This sequence joins TRBV5-6 and TRBJ1-3; D is ambiguous. V lost 4 bases and J 0 bases, leaving 8 bases between the germline ends. The CDR3 has 14 residues. Germline CDR1 is SGHDT and CDR2 is YYEEEE.

This clonotype was counted only a few times. V usage is TRBV5-1 and J usage is TRBJ1-1; D uncertain. The CDR3 covers 15 residues. In germline, CDR1 is SGHRS, CDR2 YFSETQ. Trimming shortened V by 1 base and J by 0 bases, and 10 bases separated the two germline ends. The CDR3 sequence is CASSLRVQMNTEAFF. DNA of the CDR3: TGCGCCAGCAGCTTGAGAGTACAGATGAACACTGAAGCTTTCTTT.

This clonotype was observed a few times. The gene calls are TRBV5-1 and TRBJ2-2, with 12 bases lining up with TRBD2. The CDR3 spans 16 residues. CDR1 and CDR2 from the germline V gene are SGHRS and YFSETQ. J lost 4 bases, V lost 10 bases, and 11 bases had no gene match. The CDR3 nucleotides are TGCGCCTCCTCTCCGACTAGCGGGAGTTCCACCGGGGAGCTGTTTTTT. This translates into CASSPTSGSSTGELFF.

This clonotype was counted between two and nine times. The rearrangement links TRBV4-1 to TRBJ2-7, with unresolved D. The CDR3 has 15 residues. Germline V lookup: CDR1 MGHRA, CDR2 YSYEKL. V dropped 0 bases and J dropped 0 bases, with 9 bases sitting between them. The chain's CDR3 is CASSQEALSSYEQYF. The CDR3 DNA sequence: TGCGCCAGCAGCCAAGAGGCTTTGAGCTCCTACGAGCAGTACTTC.

This chain links TRBV20-1 with TRBJ1-2; no definite D call. V lost 0 bases and J lost 8, with 13 bases in between. CDR3 length equals 13 residues. Germline lookup yields CDR1 DFQATT and CDR2 SNEGSKA (reference sequence). CDR3 nucleotides: TGCAGTGCTAGAGATCTATGGCGGGCCGGCTACACCTTC. Amino acids: CSARDLWRAGYTF.

This clonotype was counted between two and nine times. The chain is built from TRBV7-9 and TRBJ2-1; unclear D gene. Trimming left V 8 bases short and J 9 bases short, with 2 bases between. This CDR3 comprises 8 residues. Germline V gene sequence: CDR1 SEHNR, CDR2 FQNEAQ (reference sequence). The CDR3 sequence: CASGEQFF. In DNA form, the CDR3 reads TGTGCCAGCGGTGAGCAGTTCTTC.

Only a few counts were recorded for this clonotype. The rearrangement links TRBV5-1 to TRBJ2-1, with TRBD2 matching 10 bases. This CDR3 region has 17 residues. J lost 4 bases, V lost 0 bases, and 7 bases had no gene match. The germline CDR1 and CDR2 sequences are SGHRS and YFSETQ. The DNA for the CDR3 is TGCGCCAGCAGCTTGGTTGTGGGGACTAGCGTATACAATGAGCAGTTCTTC. Translated, it gives CASSLVVGTSVYNEQFF.

This clonotype was counted only a few times. The chain is built from TRBV3-1 and TRBJ2-7; the match to TRBD2 covers 7 bases. CDR1 LGHDT and CDR2 YNNKEL come from the germline V gene (reference sequence). CDR3 size: 14 residues. Trimming removed 5 bases from V and 3 bases from J; junction bases left unmatched: 7. The DNA of the CDR3 is TGTGCCAGCAGCTATAAGCGGGGCTACTACGAGCAGTACTTC. Protein product: CASSYKRGYYEQYF.

This chain joins TRBV20-1 and TRBJ2-7; TRBD2 agrees at 8 bases. The CDR3 runs 13 residues. Germline CDR1 DFQATT, CDR2 SNEGSKA (reference sequence). V shed 6 bases and J 4 bases; nucleotides not matched to a gene: 8. The DNA for the CDR3 is TGCAGTGCCTTTACTAGCGGTCCTTACGAGCAGTACTTC. Amino acid sequence: CSAFTSGPYEQYF.